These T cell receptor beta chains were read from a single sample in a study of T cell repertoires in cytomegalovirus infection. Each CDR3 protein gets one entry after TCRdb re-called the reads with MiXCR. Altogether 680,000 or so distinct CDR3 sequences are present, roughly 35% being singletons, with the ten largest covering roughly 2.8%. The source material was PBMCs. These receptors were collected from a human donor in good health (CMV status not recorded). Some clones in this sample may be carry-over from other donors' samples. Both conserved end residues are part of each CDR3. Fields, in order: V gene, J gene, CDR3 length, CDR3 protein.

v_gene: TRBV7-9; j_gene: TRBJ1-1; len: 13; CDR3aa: CASSLEGQVLAFF
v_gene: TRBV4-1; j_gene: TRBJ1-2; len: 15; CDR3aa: CASSQGGQGLYGYTF
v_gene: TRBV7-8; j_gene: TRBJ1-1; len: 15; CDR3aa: CASSPFRGSDTEAFF
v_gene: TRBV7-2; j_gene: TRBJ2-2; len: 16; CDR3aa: CASSFELAANTGELFF
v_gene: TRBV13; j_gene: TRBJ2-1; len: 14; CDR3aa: CASSSARVYNEQFF
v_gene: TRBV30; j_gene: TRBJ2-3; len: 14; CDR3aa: CAWRGTSARDTQYF
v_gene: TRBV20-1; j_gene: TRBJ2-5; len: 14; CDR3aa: CSASTGGLEETQYF
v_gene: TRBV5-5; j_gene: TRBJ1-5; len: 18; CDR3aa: CASSSRARQGASNQPQHF
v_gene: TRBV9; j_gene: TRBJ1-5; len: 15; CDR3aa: CASSASGQGAEPQHF
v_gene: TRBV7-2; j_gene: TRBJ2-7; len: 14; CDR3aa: CASSSGQGGYEQYF
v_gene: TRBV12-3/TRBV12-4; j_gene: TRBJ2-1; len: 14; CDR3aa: CASSFPPTVYGQFF
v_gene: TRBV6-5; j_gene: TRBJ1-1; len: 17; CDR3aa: CASSYGTGTGVNTEAFF
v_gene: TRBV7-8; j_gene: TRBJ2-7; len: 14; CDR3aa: CASSPRQGIYEQYF
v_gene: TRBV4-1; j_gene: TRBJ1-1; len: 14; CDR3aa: CASSQGRGNTEAFF
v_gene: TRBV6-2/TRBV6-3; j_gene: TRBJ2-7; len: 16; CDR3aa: CASRRYGTGGSYEQYF
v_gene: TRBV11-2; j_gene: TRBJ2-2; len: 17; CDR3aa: CASSQVAQGANTGELFF
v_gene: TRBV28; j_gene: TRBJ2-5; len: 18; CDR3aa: CASSLPPTSGSAAGTQYF
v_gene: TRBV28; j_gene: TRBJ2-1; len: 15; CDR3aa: CASSHSGLAANEQFF
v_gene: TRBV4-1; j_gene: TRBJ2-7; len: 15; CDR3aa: CASSLAGGSYYEQYF
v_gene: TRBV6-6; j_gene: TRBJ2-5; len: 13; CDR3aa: CASRSPPWETQYF
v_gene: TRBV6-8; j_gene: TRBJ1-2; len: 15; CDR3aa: CASSPGTGGDYGYTF
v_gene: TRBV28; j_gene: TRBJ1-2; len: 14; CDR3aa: CASSLGQVYYGYTF
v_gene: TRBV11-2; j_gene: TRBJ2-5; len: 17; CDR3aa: CASSLQRLAATQETQYF
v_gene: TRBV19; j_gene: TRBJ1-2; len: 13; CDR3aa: CARAARGDYGYTF
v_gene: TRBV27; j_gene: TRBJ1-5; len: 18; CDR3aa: CASSLNSRGWGSNQPQHF
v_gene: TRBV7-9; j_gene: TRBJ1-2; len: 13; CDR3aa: CASSLGGGDGYTF
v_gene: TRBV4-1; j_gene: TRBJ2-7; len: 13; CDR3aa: CASSQYRGDEQYF
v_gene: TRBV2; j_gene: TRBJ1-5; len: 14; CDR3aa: CASEDRFSYQPQHF